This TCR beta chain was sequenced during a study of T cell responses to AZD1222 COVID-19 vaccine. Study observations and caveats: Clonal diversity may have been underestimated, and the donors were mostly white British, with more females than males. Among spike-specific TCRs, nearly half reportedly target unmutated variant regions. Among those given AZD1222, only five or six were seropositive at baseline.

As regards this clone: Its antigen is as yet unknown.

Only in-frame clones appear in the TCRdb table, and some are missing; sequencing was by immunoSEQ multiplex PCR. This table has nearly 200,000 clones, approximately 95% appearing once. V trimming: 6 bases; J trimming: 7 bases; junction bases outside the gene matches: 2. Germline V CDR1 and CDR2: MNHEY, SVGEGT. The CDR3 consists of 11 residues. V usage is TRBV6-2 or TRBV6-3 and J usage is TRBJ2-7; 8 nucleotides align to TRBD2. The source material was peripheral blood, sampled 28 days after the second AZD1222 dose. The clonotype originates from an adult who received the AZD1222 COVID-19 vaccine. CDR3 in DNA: TGTGCCAGCAGCATAGCGGGAGAGCAGTACTTC. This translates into CASSIAGEQYF.